The rows below give T cell receptor beta chains drawn from one sample of a study of blood T cell repertoires in COVID-19. Libraries were prepared by immunoSEQ multiplex PCR; TCRdb keeps only in-frame clonotypes and omits some of them. The table lists about 170,000 clones, roughly four fifths of them singletons. Specimen: peripheral blood. The source is a woman of 80 years or more with COVID-19, enrolled during active disease. Each CDR3 is given with its conserved first and last residue. The D gene is left open where the match is weak. A clone size is listed for some rows: how often the clone was seen (once, few, many), or a class if it is expanded.

>TRBD1|TRBJ1-4|TRBV29-1|NA
CSVEHRGGEKLFF
TGCAGCGTTGAACACAGAGGGGGCGAAAAACTGTTTTTT
>NA|TRBJ2-3|TRBV18|NA
CASSPPELVRADTQYF
TGTGCCAGCTCACCACCGGAACTAGTAAGGGCCGATACGCAGTATTTT
>TRBD1|TRBJ2-3|TRBV18|NA
CASSPPPGGGTDTQYF
TGTGCCAGCTCACCCCCCCCAGGGGGCGGAACAGATACGCAGTATTTT
>TRBD1|TRBJ2-5|TRBV24-1|NA
CATSDIRDRGGETQYF
TGTGCCACCAGTGATATCCGGGACAGGGGTGGGGAGACCCAGTACTTC
>TRBD1|TRBJ2-7|TRBV28|NA
CASSGLDRAYTYEQYF
TGTGCCAGCAGTGGCCTGGACAGGGCTTACACCTACGAGCAGTACTTC
>NA|TRBJ2-3|TRBV5-1|NA
CASSGADADTQYF
TGCGCCAGCAGTGGGGCAGACGCAGATACGCAGTATTTT
>TRBD2|TRBJ2-4|TRBV6-1|NA
CASSEGLAGARRNF
TGTGCCAGCAGTGAAGGCCTAGCGGGGGCCCGTCGGAACTTC
>NA|TRBJ1-1|TRBV19|NA
CASSIPSGLNTEAFF
TGTGCCAGTAGTATACCGTCAGGGCTTAACACTGAAGCTTTCTTT
>NA|TRBJ2-1|TRBV12-3/TRBV12-4|once
CASSRQYNEQFF
TGTGCCAGCAGTCGTCAGTACAATGAGCAGTTCTTC
>NA|TRBJ2-5|TRBV9|NA
CASSFSAGHQETQYF
TGTGCCAGCAGCTTCTCGGCGGGCCACCAAGAGACCCAGTACTTC
>NA|TRBJ2-3|TRBV10-1|NA
CASSGNRVGTDTQYF
TGCGCCAGCAGTGGCAACAGGGTTGGCACAGATACGCAGTATTTT
>NA|TRBJ2-7|TRBV10-1|NA
CASSESGTPPYEQYF
TGCGCCAGCAGTGAGTCCGGGACTCCCCCCTACGAGCAGTACTTC
>NA|TRBJ2-7|TRBV4-3|NA
CASSQIRVSEQYF
TGCGCCAGCAGCCAAATCAGGGTCTCCGAGCAGTACTTC
>NA|TRBJ1-1|TRBV30|NA
CAWSAGMNTEAFF
TGTGCCTGGAGTGCGGGGATGAACACTGAAGCTTTCTTT
>NA|TRBJ2-3|TRBV28|NA
CASSLRSGWSDTQYF
TGTGCCAGCAGTTTAAGGTCAGGGTGGTCAGATACGCAGTATTTT
>TRBD1|TRBJ1-1|TRBV20-1|NA
CSASRFRTGATEAFF
TGCAGTGCTAGTAGGTTCCGGACAGGGGCCACTGAAGCTTTCTTT
>TRBD1|TRBJ1-2|TRBV2|once
CASSEDRGYYGYTF
TGTGCCAGCAGTGAAGACAGGGGGTACTATGGCTACACCTTC
>NA|TRBJ2-3|TRBV11-3|NA
CASSLDPDTQYF
TGTGCCAGCAGCTTAGATCCGGATACGCAGTATTTT
>NA|TRBJ2-5|TRBV6-2/TRBV6-3|NA
CASSYSGAPGGTQYF
TGTGCCAGCAGTTACTCCGGGGCACCCGGGGGGACCCAGTACTTC
>NA|TRBJ2-3|TRBV6-4|NA
CASSEAPMAVAQYF
TGTGCCAGCAGCGAGGCACCCATGGCCGTGGCGCAGTATTTT
>TRBD1|TRBJ2-3|TRBV18|NA
CASSLGTGQGDTQYF
TGTGCCAGCTCACTGGGGACAGGCCAGGGAGATACGCAGTATTTT
>TRBD2|TRBJ2-5|TRBV10-3|NA
CAISESQAGGHETQYF
TGTGCCATCAGTGAGTCGCAAGCGGGGGGGCACGAGACCCAGTACTTC
>NA|TRBJ2-7|TRBV5-5|NA
CASSLAAGASYEQYF
TGTGCCAGCAGCTTGGCGGCGGGGGCCTCCTACGAGCAGTACTTC